Listed here are 9 T cell receptor beta chains from one sample, sequenced in a study of blood T cell repertoires in COVID-19. The protocol was immunoSEQ multiplex PCR, while the TCRdb copy is restricted to in-frame clones and leaves out a portion. The repertoire holds some 200,000 clones, with roughly four fifths as singletons. The sample taken for sequencing was peripheral blood. These receptors came from a man aged 25-40 years with active or convalescent COVID-19.

A few counts support this clone. V and J are TRBV2 and TRBJ2-7, with a tentative D call TRBD1 (5 bases). Germline V gene lookup returns CDR1 SNHLY and CDR2 FYNNEI. V was trimmed by 10 bases and J by 6 bases, leaving 13 bases between them. The CDR3 has 11 amino acids. The CDR3 sequence: CAILVRGEQYV. CDR3 DNA: TGTGCCATCCTCGTAAGGGGCGAGCAGTACGTC.

The chain carries TRBV19 and TRBJ2-7; 9 nucleotides align to TRBD1. Per the germline V gene, CDR1 is LNHDA and CDR2 is SQIVND (reference sequence). This CDR3 has 14 residues. V lost 6 bases, J lost 6 bases, and 9 bases stayed unmatched. CDR3 nucleotide sequence: TGTGCCAGTAGCCAGAACAGGGGGCTGGGCGAGCAGTACTTC. This sequence encodes CASSQNRGLGEQYF.

The rearrangement links TRBV30 to TRBJ1-5, with TRBD1 as a possible D gene (6 bases). CDR1 and CDR2 from the germline V gene are GTSNPN and SVGIG (reference sequence). Trimming took 2 bases from V and 6 from J, leaving 20 bases between them. This CDR3 comprises 16 residues. CDR3 region: CAWSFGQLLVRQPQHF. The CDR3 bases are TGTGCCTGGAGTTTTGGACAGTTGTTGGTCCGTCAGCCCCAGCATTTT.

The DNA of the CDR3 is TGTGCCAGCAGCTTAGCGGGCGCAGGGGCGTCCTACAATGAGCAGTTCTTC. Protein product: CASSLAGAGASYNEQFF. V gene TRBV7-2 combines with J gene TRBJ2-1, with a weak D call TRBD1 (6 bases). This CDR3 region has 17 residues. Germline lookup yields CDR1 SGHTA and CDR2 FQGNSA. The V gene lost 0 bases and the J gene lost 1 base, with 13 bases spanning the gap.

The chain recombines TRBV30 with TRBJ2-5; the D gene is possibly TRBD2 (5 bases). V dropped 2 bases and J dropped 5 bases, with 9 bases sitting between them. The CDR3 loop spans 12 amino acids. CDR1 and CDR2 from the germline V gene are GTSNPN and SVGIG (reference sequence). The CDR3 reads CAWSSPGETQYF. In nucleotides, the CDR3 is TGTGCCTGGAGTTCCCCGGGGGAGACCCAGTACTTC.

This chain links TRBV30 with TRBJ1-1, with 7 positions matching TRBD1. This CDR3 has 13 residues. Germline V gives CDR1 GTSNPN, CDR2 SVGIG (reference sequence). Trimming removed 4 bases from V and 3 bases from J; junction bases left unmatched: 5. The CDR3 bases are TGTGCCTGGACCCGACAGGGTTACACTGAAGCTTTCTTT. As protein: CAWTRQGYTEAFF. The complete variable domain, with remaining parts taken from reference TRBV30 and TRBJ1-1, reads SQTIHQWPATLVQPVGSPLSLECTVEGTSNPNLYWYRQAAGRGLQLLFYSVGIGQISSEVPQNLSASRPQDRQFILSSKKLLLSDSGFYLCAWTRQGYTEAFFGQGTRLTVV.

The V gene is TRBV6-6, the J gene TRBJ2-1, with TRBD1 matching 9 bases. V lost 5 bases to trimming and J lost 0 bases; unmatched junction nucleotides: 14. The germline V gene encodes CDR1 MNHNY and CDR2 SVGAGI (reference sequence). This CDR3 comprises 19 residues. CDR3 in amino acids: CASSPPPGQGPSSYNEQFF. The CDR3 DNA sequence: TGTGCCAGCAGTCCACCCCCGGGACAGGGTCCGAGCTCCTACAATGAGCAGTTCTTC.

This clone has just a few counts. The V and J genes are TRBV27 and TRBJ1-2; 8 bases match TRBD1. V was pared by 6 bases and J by 9 bases, with 24 bases of the junction left unmatched. Germline values: CDR1 MNHEY, CDR2 SMNVEV (reference sequence). This CDR3 region has 18 residues. The CDR3 DNA sequence: TGTGCCAGCAGCCTAATCGATAACAGGGGGACGACTTCAGATCGCTACACCTTC. This encodes CASSLIDNRGTTSDRYTF.

The V call is TRBV11-2, the J call TRBJ2-7; D gene ambiguous. The CDR3 runs to 15 residues. The V end was cut by 0 bases, the J end by 6 bases, with 15 bases between. Looked up from germline, CDR1 is SGHAT and CDR2 is FQNNGV. The CDR3, as DNA: TGTGCCAGCAGCTTAGAAGTTTCGAGGAGATTCGAGCAGTACTTC. Translated: CASSLEVSRRFEQYF.